A single TCR beta chain is shown here with its context. Its antigen is not known. The data were taken from a study of identical twins. The CDR3 length is 18 residues. V was clipped by 0 bases and J by 2 bases; unmatched bases: 11. Looked up from germline, CDR1 is SGHRS and CDR2 is YFSETQ. Study observations and caveats: Models underestimated TCR alpha sharing (out-of-frame) in monozygotic twins. Conclusions came from cross-sectional statistical analysis, not from following the same donors. Cord blood beta clonotypes that were abundant carried fewer insertions, and memory repertoires showed no such trend.

One entry per CDR3 protein, called by TCRdb with MiXCR from the 5' RACE reads. Seen here are 450,000 or so distinct CDR3 sequences, about 24% observed once, and the top ten hold 2.9%. Separately, the same data were catalogued under a study of T cells expressing NK-cell markers. That study reports: The study found these clonotypes also leading the CD3+CD56-NKG2C+ fraction in a few donors.

The TCR originated in a woman aged 18 to 35 in good health. Sequencing was done on a sample of CD4+ T cells sorted from blood. The chain has TRBV5-1 and TRBJ2-3; 8 nucleotides align to TRBD2. CDR3 sequence: CASSLGNGGAYVTDTQYF. The CDR3 bases are TGCGCCAGCAGCTTGGGAAACGGGGGGGCCTATGTCACAGATACGCAGTATTTT.